The clone carrying this T cell receptor beta chain was observed a handful of times. Its antigen is still unknown. CD8+CD57+ cell expansion had been shown by flow cytometry in patients chosen for sequencing. Each patient carried a diagnosis of severe acquired aplastic anemia. No therapy was given to patients before blood sampling. TCR beta VDJ and CDR3 profiles were obtained from a genomic DNA template. TCRdb ran MiXCR on the reads and lists one entry per CDR3 protein. The repertoire holds around 150,000 distinct CDR3 sequences, with around half as singletons. CDR1 and CDR2 (germline): LNHNV, YYDKDF (reference sequence). This CDR3 is 14 amino acids long. V was cut by 1 base and J by 7 bases, with 12 bases left in between. The sample comes from a study of CD8+CD57+ T cells in acquired aplastic anemia. Study-wide points: Overlapping CD8+ CDR3 repertoires of patients and controls contained approximately 28 shared sequences.

The chain has TRBV15 and TRBJ2-3; no reliable D call. The TCR was taken from a human donor with aplastic anemia. The sequenced material came from sorted CD4+, CD8+, or CD8+CD57+ T cells (not recorded which) from PBMCs. The CDR3 sequence: CATSRGLAVNTQYF. CDR3 nucleotide sequence: TGTGCCACCAGCAGAGGTTTAGCTGTGAATACGCAGTATTTT.